This TCR beta chain was captured in a study of early T cells in non-severe SARS-CoV-2 infection. Study-level information: Sequencing used unsorted whole-blood bulk RNA, so chains lack pairing. Study outcomes and limitations: Using VDJdb, the matching emphasized anti-spike CD8 responses while missing private and CD4 specificities.

Molecules of cDNA were individually given unique molecular identifiers that were attached to them. TCRdb used MiXCR to reprocess the 5' RACE reads, holding one entry per CDR3 protein. The table includes tens of thousands of distinct CDR3 sequences, 16% detected once. This clonotype was observed a few times. Its antigen remains unidentified. Germline V gives CDR1 MNHEY, CDR2 SMNVEV (reference sequence). With 5 bases removed from V and 7 bases from J, the gap between germline ends came to 12 bases. CDR3 length equals 14 residues. This clonotype originated in an adult who was a healthcare worker with PCR-confirmed SARS-CoV-2 infection or an uninfected control (not recorded which). The V call is TRBV27, the J call TRBJ1-6; no clear D gene. Sequences were derived from whole blood, sampled at baseline. CDR3: CASSPTSRNSPLHF. Written as DNA, the CDR3 is TGTGCCAGCAGTCCGACCTCCCGCAATTCACCCCTCCACTTT.